These 27 T cell receptor beta chains were all obtained from the same sample, sequenced in a study of blood T cell repertoires in COVID-19. Method: immunoSEQ multiplex PCR; TCRdb's copy keeps in-frame clones and lacks some. The sample lists 13,000 to 15,000 clones; about 83% were seen once. Sequenced material: peripheral blood. The receptor set was obtained from a man aged 50 to 60 with active COVID-19.

The chain uses TRBV2 and TRBJ1-5; 7 positions match TRBD1. Germline assignment: CDR1 SNHLY and CDR2 FYNNEI. V gave up 5 bases and J gave up 0 bases; unmatched junction bases: 10. The CDR3 length is 17 residues. CDR3 bases: TGTGCCAGCAGTTACCGGGACAGAATAGCTAGCAATCAGCCCCAGCATTTT. It specifies CASSYRDRIASNQPQHF.

The J gene is TRBJ2-2, the V gene TRBV9; 8 bases agree with TRBD1. V gave up 3 bases and J gave up 7 bases; unmatched junction bases: 8. The CDR3 extends over 15 amino acids. CDR1 SGDLS and CDR2 YYNGEE come from the germline V gene. Here the CDR3 reads CASSARGQGGGELFF. The CDR3 coding sequence is TGTGCCAGCAGCGCCAGGGGGCAGGGTGGCGGGGAGCTGTTTTTT.

This chain links TRBV2 with TRBJ1-4, with D possibly TRBD1 on 5 matching bases. From germline, CDR1 is SNHLY and CDR2 FYNNEI. Trimming removed 6 bases from V and 5 bases from J, with 16 bases in between. This CDR3 is 15 amino acids long. The CDR3 sequence is CASREGSGPNEKLFF. CDR3 in DNA: TGTGCCAGCAGGGAGGGGTCAGGGCCCAATGAAAAACTGTTTTTT.

The chain's CDR3 is CASRNRGPTYEQYF. CDR3 DNA: TGTGCCAGCAGGAACAGGGGGCCGACCTACGAGCAGTACTTC. This chain links TRBV6-5 with TRBJ2-7, with 9 bases fitting TRBD1. The trim removed 6 bases at V and 2 bases at J, leaving 5 bases unmatched. CDR1 is MNHEY and CDR2 is SVGAGI in the germline V gene. The CDR3 length is 14 residues.

V is TRBV6-5 and J is TRBJ1-1; no reliable D call. This CDR3 is 14 amino acids long. Trimming took 2 bases from V and 0 from J, leaving 7 bases between them. CDR1 is MNHEY, CDR2 SVGAGI, per germline. For the CDR3, the DNA is TGTGCCAGCAGTTACACCCAGATGAACACTGAAGCTTTCTTT. Residues: CASSYTQMNTEAFF.

The rearrangement joins TRBV5-1 to TRBJ1-1; D is possibly TRBD1 (5 bases). The CDR3 is 14 residues long. The V end was cut by 4 bases, the J end by 1 base, with 11 bases between. Per germline, CDR1 SGHRS and CDR2 YFSETQ. The CDR3 region has the DNA TGCGCCAGCAGCGTACAGGTGGGGAACACTGAAGCTTTCTTT. Its protein product is CASSVQVGNTEAFF.

The rearrangement joins TRBV14 to TRBJ2-7, with 7 bases lining up with TRBD1. Trimming at V came to 2 bases and at J to 7 bases, leaving 8 bases not matched to a gene. In germline, CDR1 is SGHDN, CDR2 FVKESK. The CDR3 consists of 14 residues. DNA of the CDR3: TGTGCCAGCAGCCAAAGTGGGACAGCCGGGGAGCAGTACTTC. It yields the protein CASSQSGTAGEQYF.

CDR3 nucleotide sequence: TGTGCCAGCAGCTTAGTAGTTGCGGGGAACACTGAAGCTTTCTTT. This encodes CASSLVVAGNTEAFF. The chain uses TRBV7-9 and TRBJ1-1; no clear D gene. Trimming pared 1 base from V and 1 base from J, leaving 10 bases between. Germline CDR1 SEHNR, CDR2 FQNEAQ (reference sequence). This CDR3 is 15 amino acids long.

The chain is built from TRBV29-1 and TRBJ2-7, with 12 bases fitting TRBD1. The V gene end was trimmed by 7 bases and the J gene end by 2 bases; junction bases not matched to a gene: 12. From germline, CDR1 is SQVTM and CDR2 ANQGSEA. This CDR3 has 16 residues. DNA for the CDR3: TGCAGCGCTAGGGGACAGGGGGCAGCTTTACCCTACGAGCAGTACTTC. It is translated as CSARGQGAALPYEQYF.

This chain joins TRBV3-1 (or the pseudogene TRBV3-2) and TRBJ1-4; the match to TRBD1 covers 9 bases. Germline CDR1 reads LGHDT; CDR2 reads YNNKEL (reference sequence). The CDR3 totals 14 residues. V dropped 6 bases and J dropped 6; count of bases not matched to a gene: 5. The chain's CDR3 is CASRDRGGDEKLFF. In DNA form, the CDR3 reads TGTGCCAGCAGGGACAGGGGAGGGGATGAAAAACTGTTTTTT.

This rearrangement joins TRBV5-4 to TRBJ2-3; 9 positions agree with TRBD2. Germline lookup yields CDR1 SGHNT and CDR2 YYREEE (reference sequence). V was clipped by 0 bases and J by 4 bases; unmatched bases: 9. The CDR3 contains 17 residues. The CDR3 is CASSLGVGTSRADTQYF. The DNA of the CDR3 is TGTGCCAGCAGCTTGGGGGTAGGGACTAGCAGGGCAGATACGCAGTATTTT.

This clone appeared a single time. The chain couples TRBV3-1 (or the pseudogene TRBV3-2) to TRBJ2-7; a possible D gene is TRBD1 (6 bases). V was clipped by 4 bases and J by 9 bases, with 28 bases between them. Per the germline V gene, CDR1 is LGHDT and CDR2 is YNNKEL (reference sequence). The CDR3 contains 17 residues. The CDR3 bases are TGTGCCAGCAGCCCCCCGCTCTGGGACATTTGGCCCCACGGGCAGTACTTC. It translates to CASSPPLWDIWPHGQYF.

The chain recombines TRBV11-2 with TRBJ2-2; D not certain. The length of the CDR3 is 16 residues. The ends were cut back, 0 bases at V and 5 bases at J, with 13 bases in the middle. Per the germline V gene, CDR1 is SGHAT and CDR2 is FQNNGV. The CDR3 here is CASSLDSLFGTGELFF. CDR3 DNA sequence: TGTGCCAGCAGCTTAGACTCCCTTTTCGGTACCGGGGAGCTGTTTTTT.

This chain joins TRBV18 and TRBJ2-2; 7 nucleotides match TRBD1. Germline CDR1 and CDR2: KGHSH and LQKENI. Trimming cost V 3 bases and J 3 bases; bases outside gene matches: 16. The CDR3 runs 19 residues. The CDR3 DNA reads TGTGCCAGCTCACCCTTAACAGGGGTAGAAACGGTCGACACCGGGGAGCTGTTTTTT. As protein: CASSPLTGVETVDTGELFF. The full variable domain, rest sourced from reference TRBV18 and TRBJ2-2, is NAGVMQNPRHLVRRRGQEARLRCSPMKGHSHVYWYRQLPEEGLKFMVYLQKENIIDESGMPKERFSAEFPKEGPSILRIQQVVRGDSAAYFCASSPLTGVETVDTGELFFGEGSRLTVL.

The chain employs TRBV4-1 and TRBJ1-2, with D maybe TRBD1 (5 bases). The CDR3 length is 15 residues. Germline CDR1 and CDR2: MGHRA and YSYEKL. Between the trimmed V and J ends, which lost 0 bases and 5 bases, there was a span of 13 bases. The CDR3 bases are TGCGCCAGCAGCCAAGAAGGGCCGGGACTTTATGGCTACACCTTC. Its protein is CASSQEGPGLYGYTF.

V usage is TRBV3-1 (or the pseudogene TRBV3-2) and J usage is TRBJ2-1; the D is unclear. Trimming took 0 bases from V and 0 from J, leaving 12 bases between them. There are 17 residues in the CDR3. Looked up from germline, CDR1 is LGHDT and CDR2 is YNNKEL (reference sequence). The CDR3 loop is CASSQDPFESSYNEQFF. The CDR3 nucleotides read TGTGCCAGCAGCCAAGATCCCTTCGAGAGCTCCTACAATGAGCAGTTCTTC.

The chain uses TRBV7-6 and TRBJ2-5, with D possibly being TRBD2 (6 bases). Germline values: CDR1 SGHVS, CDR2 FNYEAQ. This CDR3 region has 16 residues. Between the trimmed V and J ends, which lost 3 bases and 3 bases, there was a span of 17 bases. CDR3 loop: CASSLAGGAPKETQYF. The CDR3 DNA reads TGTGCCAGCAGCTTGGCCGGAGGGGCGCCGAAAGAGACCCAGTACTTC.

There are a few counts of this clone. The chain combines TRBV7-9 with TRBJ2-2; no reliable D call. The CDR3 has 14 residues. V was trimmed by 1 base and J by 6 bases, leaving 9 bases between them. Germline assignment: CDR1 SEHNR and CDR2 FQNEAQ (reference sequence). The CDR3 here is CASSLGERAGELFF. The DNA of the CDR3 is TGTGCCAGCAGCTTAGGTGAACGGGCCGGGGAGCTGTTTTTT.

This clone has more than one count but fewer than ten. The genes are TRBV11-2 and TRBJ2-7, with TRBD1 identical over 7 bases. The CDR3 has 13 residues. V was clipped by 4 bases and J by 7 bases; unmatched bases: 7. In germline, CDR1 is SGHAT, CDR2 FQNNGV. The CDR3: CASSSRTGWEQYF. CDR3 DNA sequence: TGTGCCAGCAGCTCCAGGACAGGATGGGAGCAGTACTTC.

DNA of the CDR3: TGTGCCAGCTCACCCCAACCGCAGGGGTACGAGCAGTACTTC. As protein: CASSPQPQGYEQYF. The J gene is TRBJ2-7, the V gene TRBV18, with TRBD1 as a possible D gene (6 bases). Germline V gives CDR1 KGHSH, CDR2 LQKENI. The CDR3 spans 14 residues. The V gene lost 3 bases and the J gene lost 4 bases, with 13 bases spanning the gap. The full variable domain, its missing parts supplied by reference TRBV18 and TRBJ2-7, is NAGVMQNPRHLVRRRGQEARLRCSPMKGHSHVYWYRQLPEEGLKFMVYLQKENIIDESGMPKERFSAEFPKEGPSILRIQQVVRGDSAAYFCASSPQPQGYEQYFGPGTRLTVT.

This clone was recorded once. The chain links TRBV11-2 to TRBJ2-1; TRBD2 matches 7 bases. This CDR3 has 15 amino acids. The germline gives CDR1 SGHAT, CDR2 FQNNGV. V was pared by 5 bases and J by 3 bases, with 7 bases of the junction left unmatched. CDR3 residues: CASSQRLALYNEQFF. The DNA for the CDR3 is TGTGCCAGCAGCCAACGACTAGCCCTCTACAATGAGCAGTTCTTC.

This clone was recorded a few times. V usage is TRBV19 and J usage is TRBJ1-1, with D possibly matching TRBD1 (6 bases). CDR1 is LNHDA, CDR2 SQIVND, per germline (reference sequence). The CDR3 totals 11 residues. V lost 7 bases to trimming and J lost 11 bases, with 14 bases between them. The DNA of the CDR3 is TGTGCCAGTAAGTGGGGGCTTGGGGCTTTCTTT. Amino acids: CASKWGLGAFF.

Only one count was recorded for this clone. V usage is TRBV2 and J usage is TRBJ2-3, with TRBD2 identical over 13 bases. Germline CDR1 and CDR2: SNHLY and FYNNEI. The CDR3 has 18 residues. The V gene end was trimmed by 1 base and the J gene end by 1 base; junction bases not matched to a gene: 5. The CDR3 is CASSEDRLAGGRTDTQYF. Here the CDR3 DNA reads TGTGCCAGCAGTGAAGATAGACTAGCGGGAGGCCGCACAGATACGCAGTATTTT.

The chain recombines TRBV4-1 with TRBJ1-4, with D maybe TRBD1 (6 bases). CDR1 and CDR2 from the germline V gene are MGHRA and YSYEKL. V was cut by 4 bases and J by 7 bases, with 13 bases left in between. The CDR3 extends over 14 amino acids. Written as DNA, the CDR3 is TGCGCCAGCAGCCTCCGGGGGGCGAGTGAAAAACTGTTTTTT. The encoded protein is CASSLRGASEKLFF.

The chain couples TRBV25-1 to TRBJ1-1, with TRBD1 as a possible D gene (5 bases). The V gene lost 2 bases and the J gene lost 3 bases, with 10 bases spanning the gap. This CDR3 is 14 amino acids long. Per the germline V gene, CDR1 is MGHDK and CDR2 is SYGVNS. The CDR3 reads CASSEQGRDTEAFF. CDR3 bases: TGTGCCAGCAGTGAACAGGGAAGGGACACTGAAGCTTTCTTT.

This chain uses TRBV5-4 with TRBJ2-5; no firm D call. Trimming took 0 bases from V and 2 from J, leaving 8 bases between them. This CDR3 is built from 14 residues. Germline CDR1 SGHNT, CDR2 YYREEE (reference sequence). In DNA, the CDR3 is TGTGCCAGCAGCTTGGACTACACGCAAGAGACCCAGTACTTC. Translation gives CASSLDYTQETQYF.

J is TRBJ2-1 and V is TRBV7-9; D is unclear. V lost 6 bases, J lost 6 bases, and 12 bases lay in between. The CDR3 contains 13 residues. CDR1 and CDR2 from the germline V gene are SEHNR and FQNEAQ (reference sequence). CDR3: CASRLYSSNEQFF. CDR3 DNA: TGTGCCAGCAGGCTCTACAGCTCCAATGAGCAGTTCTTC. Supplemented by reference TRBV7-9 and TRBJ2-1, the full variable domain reads DTGVSQNPRHKITKRGQNVTFRCDPISEHNRLYWYRQTLGQGPEFLTYFQNEAQLEKSRLLSDRFSAERPKGSFSTLEIQRTEQGDSAMYLCASRLYSSNEQFFGPGTRLTVL.